The 32 T cell receptor beta chains listed next were all sequenced from one sample in a study of OX40 agonist ivuxolimab in advanced cancers. Here immunoSEQ multiplex PCR was the method, and the copy in TCRdb shows in-frame clones only, minus some. Here the sample spans roughly 61,000 clones, over 80% being singletons. The sequenced sample was CD4+ or CD8+ T cells sorted from blood, obtained in a trial of the OX40 agonist ivuxolimab. Source of these receptors: an adult with an advanced solid tumor such as melanoma, head and neck, liver or kidney cancer.

This clone showed up just a few times. The chain combines TRBV6-6 with TRBJ1-1; no clear D. Deletions cut 8 bases from V and 3 bases from J, with 13 bases between. Germline CDR1 is MNHNY and CDR2 is SVGAGI (reference sequence). This CDR3 comprises 13 residues. The CDR3 coding sequence is TGTGCCAGCCTTGGAGTACCCGACACTGAAGCTTTCTTT. Translated, it gives CASLGVPDTEAFF.

The rearrangement links TRBV6-6 to TRBJ1-1; TRBD1 aligns across 7 bases. Germline V gene sequence: CDR1 MNHNY, CDR2 SVGAGI (reference sequence). This CDR3 has 14 residues. Trimming at V came to 5 bases and at J to 4 bases, leaving 7 bases not matched to a gene. The CDR3 sequence: CASSRQGWGTEAFF. CDR3 coding DNA: TGTGCCAGCAGTAGACAGGGTTGGGGCACTGAAGCTTTCTTT.

This chain links TRBV28 with TRBJ2-3; D not certain. The CDR3 sequence is 14 residues long. Trimming cost V 4 bases and J 5 bases, with 13 bases left between them. Germline V gene data show CDR1 as MDHEN and CDR2 as SYDVKM. The CDR3 nucleotides are TGTGCCAGCAGTTGGGCCAGCCTCGAAGATACGCAGTATTTT. Amino acids: CASSWASLEDTQYF.

This chain links TRBV19 with TRBJ1-1; D not certain. Per the germline V gene, CDR1 is LNHDA and CDR2 is SQIVND (reference sequence). The CDR3 extends over 13 amino acids. Trimming took 5 bases from V and 1 from J, leaving 8 bases between them. Here the CDR3 DNA reads TGTGCCAGTAGTTCGGTGACGAACACTGAAGCTTTCTTT. Translated, it gives CASSSVTNTEAFF.

The rearrangement uses TRBV18 and TRBJ1-1, with D unclear. Trimming cost V 3 bases and J 1 base, with 9 bases left between them. This CDR3 has 14 residues. Germline V gene lookup returns CDR1 KGHSH and CDR2 LQKENI. CDR3 in amino acids: CASSPYVQNTEAFF. DNA of the CDR3: TGTGCCAGCTCACCCTACGTGCAGAACACTGAAGCTTTCTTT.

This clone occurred a few times. The same CDR3 arises from other DNA sequences in this sample as well. The chain combines TRBV18 with TRBJ2-2, with 9 bases aligning to TRBD1. Looked up from germline, CDR1 is KGHSH and CDR2 is LQKENI. After removal of 1 base from V and 5 bases from J, the junction contained 5 bases not matched to a gene. This CDR3 has 16 amino acids. CDR3: CASSPLDRGVTGELFF. DNA for the CDR3: TGTGCCAGCTCACCACTGGACAGGGGAGTAACCGGGGAGCTGTTTTTT.

V usage is TRBV6-5 and J usage is TRBJ1-5; TRBD1 matches at 7 bases. The V gene's germline CDR1 is MNHEY and CDR2 SVGAGI. The CDR3 sequence is 15 residues long. The V segment lost 6 bases and the J segment 3 bases; nucleotides outside the gene matches: 8. This CDR3 reads CASRGDRLNNQPQHF. The CDR3 DNA reads as TGTGCCAGCAGGGGGGACAGATTGAACAATCAGCCCCAGCATTTT.

The rearrangement links TRBV5-1 to TRBJ2-2; 7 nucleotides align to TRBD1. The CDR3 runs 14 residues. Germline V gene data show CDR1 as SGHRS and CDR2 as YFSETQ. With V trimmed by 4 bases and J by 3 bases, 3 bases remained unmatched. For the CDR3, the DNA is TGCGCCAGCAGCCCCGGGACAGACACCGGGGAGCTGTTTTTT. Translating it yields CASSPGTDTGELFF.

The chain employs TRBV7-9 and TRBJ1-6; 10 bases align to TRBD1. J lost 7 bases, V lost 0 bases, and 0 bases had no gene match. The CDR3 consists of 15 residues. Germline V gene data show CDR1 as SEHNR and CDR2 as FQNEAQ (reference sequence). The CDR3 spells CASSLATGGNSPLHF. The CDR3, as DNA: TGTGCCAGCAGCTTAGCGACAGGGGGCAATTCACCCCTCCACTTT.

This clone appeared a single time. The chain has TRBV7-9 and TRBJ1-2; D may be TRBD1 (5 bases). The CDR3 totals 15 residues. Germline-derived CDR1 and CDR2 are SEHNR and FQNEAQ (reference sequence). V was clipped by 2 bases and J by 1 base, with 11 bases between them. The CDR3 reads CASSLQGALNYGYTF. CDR3 DNA sequence: TGTGCCAGCAGCTTACAGGGAGCCCTTAACTATGGCTACACCTTC.

The chain has TRBV28 and TRBJ1-4; D not resolved. Per the germline V gene, CDR1 is MDHEN and CDR2 is SYDVKM. CDR3 length: 13 amino acids. The V end was cut by 1 base, the J end by 8 bases, with 8 bases between. Here the CDR3 reads CASSLLHNEKLFF. Here the CDR3 DNA reads TGTGCCAGCAGTTTATTACACAACGAAAAACTGTTTTTT.

This chain connects TRBV6-5 to TRBJ2-1; no definite D call. In germline, CDR1 is MNHEY, CDR2 SVGAGI. The CDR3 loop spans 15 amino acids. Trimming left V 6 bases short and J 5 bases short, with 17 bases between. The CDR3 reads CASRINVWSHNEQFF. CDR3 coding DNA: TGTGCCAGCAGGATCAACGTCTGGAGCCACAATGAGCAGTTCTTC.

This sequence joins TRBV30 and TRBJ2-5; D might be TRBD1 (6 bases). Germline V gene sequence: CDR1 GTSNPN, CDR2 SVGIG (reference sequence). Trimming took 4 bases from V and 2 from J, leaving 8 bases between them. The CDR3 length is 12 residues. In DNA, the CDR3 is TGTGCCTGGAATCAGGGGCAAGAGACCCAGTACTTC. Translation gives CAWNQGQETQYF.

V is TRBV7-8 and J is TRBJ2-3; D gene unclear. Trimming took off 3 bases at V and 0 bases at J, with 10 bases between the two ends. The CDR3 totals 15 residues. Germline lookup yields CDR1 SGHVS and CDR2 FQNEAQ. The CDR3, as DNA: TGTGCCAGCAGCTTTAGCATCCCTAGCACAGATACGCAGTATTTT. Encoded protein: CASSFSIPSTDTQYF.

The chain is built from TRBV5-1 and TRBJ2-7, with 9 bases that match TRBD1. The CDR3 length is 14 residues. Germline CDR1 reads SGHRS; CDR2 reads YFSETQ. Trimming at V came to 3 bases and at J to 5 bases, leaving 6 bases not matched to a gene. Here the CDR3 reads CASSSGQGSHEQYF. The DNA of the CDR3 is TGCGCCAGCAGCTCCGGACAGGGGAGCCACGAGCAGTACTTC. The full variable domain, completed using reference TRBV5-1 and TRBJ2-7, is KAGVTQTPRYLIKTRGQQVTLSCSPISGHRSVSWYQQTPGQGLQFLFEYFSETQRNKGNFPGRFSGRQFSNSRSEMNVSTLELGDSALYLCASSSGQGSHEQYFGPGTRLTVT.

The gene calls are TRBV15 and TRBJ2-2; either TRBD1 or TRBD2 may fit D (6 bases each). The V end was cut by 1 base, the J end by 2 bases, with 14 bases between. The CDR3 length is 17 residues. CDR1 is LNHNV and CDR2 is YYDKDF in the germline V gene (reference sequence). The DNA for the CDR3 is TGTGCCACCAGCAGAGGTATCGGGGGCGATAACACCGGGGAGCTGTTTTTT. Translation gives CATSRGIGGDNTGELFF.

This rearrangement joins TRBV4-1 to TRBJ2-1, with D possibly being TRBD2 (6 bases). From germline, CDR1 is MGHRA and CDR2 YSYEKL. CDR3 length: 15 amino acids. Trimming shortened V by 4 bases and J by 2 bases, and 12 bases separated the two germline ends. CDR3 DNA: TGCGCCAGCAGCCGACCGGACTACGCCTACAATGAGCAGTTCTTC. Its protein is CASSRPDYAYNEQFF.

V and J are TRBV19 and TRBJ2-2; TRBD2 matches 13 bases. The CDR3 runs 18 residues. Trimming at V came to 1 base and at J to 5 bases, leaving 7 bases not matched to a gene. Germline V gives CDR1 LNHDA, CDR2 SQIVND (reference sequence). The CDR3 protein is CASSIGLAGGRRTGELFF. The CDR3 region has the DNA TGTGCCAGTAGTATAGGACTAGCGGGAGGCAGGAGAACCGGGGAGCTGTTTTTT.

This clone has a single count. The CDR3 DNA sequence: TGTGCCAGCAGCCCGGGGGGGCTTGGAAACACCATATATTTT. This gives the protein CASSPGGLGNTIYF. The chain couples TRBV28 to TRBJ1-3; maybe TRBD1 (6 bases). Germline V gene lookup returns CDR1 MDHEN and CDR2 SYDVKM. Trimming stripped 6 bases from V and 3 bases from J, with 12 bases between. This CDR3 is 14 amino acids long. Full variable domain (rest looked up from reference TRBV28 and TRBJ1-3): DVKVTQSSRYLVKRTGEKVFLECVQDMDHENMFWYRQDPGLGLRLIYFSYDVKMKEKGDIPEGYSVSREKKERFSLILESASTNQTSMYLCASSPGGLGNTIYFGEGSWLTVV.

V is TRBV5-3 and J is TRBJ1-4; 8 nucleotides line up with TRBD1. TRBV5-3 qualifies as an ORF whose function is uncertain. The CDR3 length is 16 residues. Trimming removed 4 bases from V and 4 bases from J; junction bases left unmatched: 9. CDR3 protein: CARSLNRDRLNEKLFF. CDR3 sequence (DNA): TGTGCCAGAAGCCTTAACCGGGACAGGCTTAATGAAAAACTGTTTTTT.

The chain carries TRBV10-3 and TRBJ2-3, with 13 nucleotides matching TRBD2. V gave up 4 bases and J gave up 4 bases; unmatched junction bases: 5. CDR1 ENHRY and CDR2 SYGVKD come from the germline V gene. The length of the CDR3 is 16 residues. In nucleotides, the CDR3 is TGTGCCATCAGTGTTACTAGCGGGAGGGTGGCAGATACGCAGTATTTT. The encoded protein is CAISVTSGRVADTQYF.

This sequence joins TRBV28 and TRBJ2-5; 8 nucleotides line up with TRBD2. Matching the DNA end better, TRBJ2-7 makes the J call doubtful. The CDR3 length is 14 residues. Germline lookup yields CDR1 MDHEN and CDR2 SYDVKM. This chain's CDR3 is CASSLPGGVYEQYF. The CDR3 coding sequence is TGTGCCAGCAGTTTACCGGGGGGGGTCTACGAGCAGTACTTC.

The rearrangement uses TRBV7-2 and TRBJ2-1, with TRBD1 matching over 8 bases. The CDR3 sequence is 15 residues long. CDR1 and CDR2 (germline): SGHTA, FQGNSA. J gave up 6 bases and V 5 bases, and 9 bases lay outside the gene matches. This CDR3 is CASSVQGAGFNEQFF. DNA for the CDR3: TGTGCCAGCAGCGTCCAGGGGGCCGGATTCAATGAGCAGTTCTTC.

This clone was observed a few times. The chain carries TRBV29-1 and TRBJ1-1, with D possibly TRBD1 on 6 matching bases. The CDR3 has 13 amino acids. Trimming cost V 4 bases and J 4 bases, with 13 bases left between them. The V gene's germline CDR1 is SQVTM and CDR2 ANQGSEA. In DNA form, the CDR3 reads TGCAGCGTTGGGGGTTTGGGGGCCACTGAAGCTTTCTTT. Translated, it gives CSVGGLGATEAFF. Supplemented by reference TRBV29-1 and TRBJ1-1, the full variable domain reads SAVISQKPSRDICQRGTSLTIQCQVDSQVTMMFWYRQQPGQSLTLIATANQGSEATYESGFVIDKFPISRPNLTFSTLTVSNMSPEDSSIYLCSVGGLGATEAFFGQGTRLTVV.

V gene TRBV5-4 combines with J gene TRBJ2-3, with TRBD2 matching over 13 bases. The J segment lost 6 bases and the V segment lost 4 bases, leaving 5 bases of the junction unmatched. The length of the CDR3 is 15 residues. In germline, CDR1 is SGHNT, CDR2 YYREEE (reference sequence). The CDR3 bases are TGTGCCAGCAGCCCTCAGACTAGCGGGAGGGATACGCAGTATTTT. Translating gives CASSPQTSGRDTQYF.

V gene TRBV28 combines with J gene TRBJ2-7, with 9 bases that match TRBD1. Per the germline V gene, CDR1 is MDHEN and CDR2 is SYDVKM. This CDR3 spans 16 amino acids. V dropped 3 bases and J dropped 3; count of bases not matched to a gene: 9. This CDR3 is CASSFSPGQGRYEQYF. CDR3 nucleotide sequence: TGTGCCAGCAGTTTTTCCCCGGGACAGGGACGCTACGAGCAGTACTTC. Full variable domain (missing parts from reference TRBV28 and TRBJ2-7): DVKVTQSSRYLVKRTGEKVFLECVQDMDHENMFWYRQDPGLGLRLIYFSYDVKMKEKGDIPEGYSVSREKKERFSLILESASTNQTSMYLCASSFSPGQGRYEQYFGPGTRLTVT.

V is TRBV18 and J is TRBJ2-1, with D perhaps TRBD2 (5 bases). V was pared by 2 bases and J by 4 bases, with 12 bases between. The CDR3 loop spans 15 amino acids. Germline V gives CDR1 KGHSH, CDR2 LQKENI. The CDR3 nucleotides read TGTGCCAGCTCACCAGGGGAGAACATATACAATGAGCAGTTCTTC. Its protein is CASSPGENIYNEQFF.

The J gene is TRBJ1-1, the V gene TRBV30; tentative D call: TRBD1 (5 bases). The CDR3 consists of 13 residues. Germline-derived CDR1 and CDR2 are GTSNPN and SVGIG (reference sequence). Trimming stripped 5 bases from V and 1 base from J, with 11 bases between. The CDR3, as DNA: TGTGCCTGGGACAGAGTTGGGAACACTGAAGCTTTCTTT. Translated: CAWDRVGNTEAFF.

The J gene is TRBJ1-1, the V gene TRBV27, with 8 bases that match TRBD1. The CDR3 is 17 residues long. The V gene's germline CDR1 is MNHEY and CDR2 SMNVEV (reference sequence). V shed 8 bases and J 0 bases; nucleotides not matched to a gene: 14. The CDR3 loop reads CASLRTGWGALNTEAFF. The DNA for the CDR3 is TGTGCCAGCCTCCGGACAGGGTGGGGGGCATTGAACACTGAAGCTTTCTTT.

The table lists this clone with a few counts. The rearrangement uses TRBV10-3 and TRBJ1-1; 7 bases align to TRBD1. Germline lookup yields CDR1 ENHRY and CDR2 SYGVKD. The CDR3 is 12 amino acids. The CDR3 DNA follows: TGTGCTACTACAGGGGATAACACTGAAGCTTTCTTT. This codes for CATTGDNTEAFF.

V usage is TRBV6-5 and J usage is TRBJ2-4; possible D gene TRBD1, 6 bases. CDR1 and CDR2 from the germline V gene are MNHEY and SVGAGI. The CDR3 has 13 amino acids. The ends were cut back, 2 bases at V and 10 bases at J, with 12 bases in the middle. CDR3 nucleotides: TGTGCCAGCAGTTACGCTACGCAGGGGATTCAGTACTTC. It yields the protein CASSYATQGIQYF.

The chain joins TRBV18 to TRBJ1-5; weak D call: TRBD1 (6 bases). V lost 3 bases, J lost 7 bases, and 22 bases lay in between. CDR1 is KGHSH and CDR2 is LQKENI in the germline V gene. CDR3 length: 17 residues. The CDR3 nucleotides are TGTGCCAGCTCACCGGGTGTCCCCATACAGGGTGGACAGCCCCAGCATTTT. Amino acid sequence: CASSPGVPIQGGQPQHF.